This T cell receptor (beta chain) is from a study of T cells after yellow fever vaccination (dated by TCRdb to the late 2010s). Concerning the study at large: Libraries from fractions with low cell numbers were prepared with the SMART-Seq v4 Ultra Low Input RNA kit. To track T-cell clones before and after primary and booster YFV17D yellow fever vaccination, bulk TCR alpha and beta repertoires were sequenced longitudinally. Two healthy male donors made up the cohort, one aged 18 to 29 years and the other aged 30 to 40 years. Blood samples were taken at several timepoints before and after primary and secondary immunization, and bulk PBMC replicates and cell subsets were isolated.

The treatment or condition label corresponds to: live attenuated yellow fever vaccine strain. At each blood-draw timepoint, two biological replicates of bulk PBMCs were obtained. PBMCs were isolated from peripheral blood using a standard Ficoll-Paque protocol. RNA was extracted with TriZol from bulk PBMCs, CD4 and CD8 fractions, and dextramer-positive and dextramer-negative fractions. This clonotype occurred a few times. There is no known antigen for this receptor. Within one base of it there is no much larger clone, and no base qualities were kept. The CDR3 starts with the cysteine, ends with the phenylalanine, and has 16 residues. Of all the DNA, just the CDR3 is kept, 48 bases in frame from base 1. As encoded in the germline V gene (reference sequence), CDR1 is DFQATT while CDR2 is SNEGSKA. V and J lose 0 bases and 6 bases, and a span of 18 bases separates them. What the study reported, not specific to this receptor: A small share of clonotypes was detected in both CD4 and CD8 compartments, with the overlap likely arising from convergent recombination. Compared with the primary T-cell response, the secondary T-cell response was faster but weaker, reaching its peak on day 5 rather than on day 15. Because only a couple of donors were included in the study, the extent to which the findings can be generalized is limited. Most clones expanded after primary vaccination (around 96% of CD4 and approximately 86% of CD8) were re-detected after the booster, suggesting that broad memory maintenance occurred. Because abundant contaminating clonotypes from the bulk population could be contained in FACS-sorted repertoires, computational filtering was required.

TCR cDNA was synthesized by 5'RACE template switching, through which a universal primer site and unique molecular identifiers were introduced. cDNA synthesis was primed from both the TCR alpha and TCR beta constant segments. Two PCR steps were used to amplify libraries, with sample barcodes and sequencing adapters being added in the second step. Sequencing of libraries was done on Illumina HiSeq 2500 (2x100 bp) or NovaSeq (2x150 bp). Per the original workflow: Reads were demultiplexed and collapsed into UMI consensus sequences with MIGEC, and V(D)J alignment was performed with MiXCR. Vaccine-responding clonotypes were identified with edgeR using replicate PBMC samples, with FDR below 0.01 and a log2 fold change above 5 up to day 15 being required. Each bulk clonotype was labeled CD4 or CD8 based on which sequenced repertoire, CD4 or CD8, contained the clonotype at higher abundance. TCRdb redid the processing of the public reads, applying fastp at Q25 and MiXCR, and retained in-frame beta chains. Each record represents a unique CDR3 protein, reported with the most common genes and DNA among its rows. What appears here as the V and J calls and clone size reflects TCRdb's work, not the paper's. The sample contains about 330,000 distinct CDR3 sequences, roughly 8.4% of them found a single time. The top ten hold approximately 15% of the sample.

Material: PBMCs, obtained approximately 40 days after the first yellow fever vaccination. This receptor chain uses TRBV20-1 and TRBJ1-5; TRBD1 is possibly the D segment (6 matching bases). The sequence derives from a young man who received the YFV17D yellow fever vaccine. The CDR3 sequence is CSARDEQGRHSQPQHF. The DNA sequence reads TGCAGTGCTAGAGATGAGCAGGGGAGGCACAGTCAGCCCCAGCATTTT.